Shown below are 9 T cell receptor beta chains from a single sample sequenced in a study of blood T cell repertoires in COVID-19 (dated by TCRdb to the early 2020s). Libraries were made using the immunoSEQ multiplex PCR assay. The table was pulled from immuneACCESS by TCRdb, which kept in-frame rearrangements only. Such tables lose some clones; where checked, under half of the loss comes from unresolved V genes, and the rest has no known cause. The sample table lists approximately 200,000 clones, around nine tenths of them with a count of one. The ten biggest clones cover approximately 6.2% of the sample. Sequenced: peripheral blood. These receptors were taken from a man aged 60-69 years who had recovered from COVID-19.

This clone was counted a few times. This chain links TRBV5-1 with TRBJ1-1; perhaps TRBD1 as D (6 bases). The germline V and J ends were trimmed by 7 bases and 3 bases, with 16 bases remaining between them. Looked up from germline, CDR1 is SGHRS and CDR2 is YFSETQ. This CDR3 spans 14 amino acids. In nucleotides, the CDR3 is TGCGCCAGCTTTTCAGGGGAATTAGACACTGAAGCTTTCTTT. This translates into CASFSGELDTEAFF.

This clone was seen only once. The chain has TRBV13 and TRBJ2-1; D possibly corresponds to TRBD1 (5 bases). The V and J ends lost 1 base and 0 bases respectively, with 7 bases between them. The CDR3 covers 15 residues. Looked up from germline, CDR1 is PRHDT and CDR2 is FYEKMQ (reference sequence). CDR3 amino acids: CASSLEGRSYNEQFF. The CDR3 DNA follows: TGTGCCAGCAGCTTAGAGGGGCGCTCCTACAATGAGCAGTTCTTC.

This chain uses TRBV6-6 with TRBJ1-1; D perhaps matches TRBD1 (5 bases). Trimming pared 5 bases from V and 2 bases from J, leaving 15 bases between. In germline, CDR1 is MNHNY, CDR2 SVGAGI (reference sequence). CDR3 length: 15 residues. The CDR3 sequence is CASSDHRTGNTEAFF. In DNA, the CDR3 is TGTGCCAGCAGTGACCACAGGACGGGTAACACTGAAGCTTTCTTT.

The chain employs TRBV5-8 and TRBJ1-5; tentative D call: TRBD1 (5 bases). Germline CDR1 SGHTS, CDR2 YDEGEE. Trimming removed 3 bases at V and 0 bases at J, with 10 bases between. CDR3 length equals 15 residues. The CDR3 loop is CASSSGGFSNQPQHF. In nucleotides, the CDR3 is TGTGCCAGCAGCTCCGGGGGGTTTAGCAATCAGCCCCAGCATTTT.

CDR3 residues: CASSQEGGNGYTF. DNA of the CDR3: TGTGCCAGCAGCCAAGAGGGAGGGAACGGCTACACCTTC. The V call is TRBV3-1 (or the pseudogene TRBV3-2), the J call TRBJ1-2; D not resolved. The germline gives CDR1 LGHDT, CDR2 YNNKEL (reference sequence). V shed 0 bases and J shed 8 bases, with 10 bases lying between them. There are 13 residues in the CDR3.

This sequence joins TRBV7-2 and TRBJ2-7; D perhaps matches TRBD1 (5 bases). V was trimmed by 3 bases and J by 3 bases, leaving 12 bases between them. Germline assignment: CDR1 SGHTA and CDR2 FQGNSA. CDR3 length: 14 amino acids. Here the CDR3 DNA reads TGTGCCAGCAGCTTTAGTCAGGGAAACTACGAGCAGTACTTC. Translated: CASSFSQGNYEQYF.

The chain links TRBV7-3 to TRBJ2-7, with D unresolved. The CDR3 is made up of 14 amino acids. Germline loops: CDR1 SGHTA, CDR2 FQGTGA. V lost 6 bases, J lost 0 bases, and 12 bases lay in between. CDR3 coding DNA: TGTGCCAGCAGTCCTACCCTTAGCTCCTACGAGCAGTACTTC. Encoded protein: CASSPTLSSYEQYF.

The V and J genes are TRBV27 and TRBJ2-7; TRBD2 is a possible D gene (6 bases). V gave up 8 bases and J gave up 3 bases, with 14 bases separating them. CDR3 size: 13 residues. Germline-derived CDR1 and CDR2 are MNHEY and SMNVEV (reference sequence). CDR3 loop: CASGMGRLYEQYF. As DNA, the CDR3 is TGTGCCAGCGGGATGGGGAGGCTCTACGAGCAGTACTTC.

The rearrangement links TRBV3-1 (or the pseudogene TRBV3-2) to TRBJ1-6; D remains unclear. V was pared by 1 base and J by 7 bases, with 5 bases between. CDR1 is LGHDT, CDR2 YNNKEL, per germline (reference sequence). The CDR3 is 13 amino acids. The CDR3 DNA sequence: TGTGCCAGCAGCCAAGGCGCGAATTCACCCCTCCACTTT. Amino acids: CASSQGANSPLHF.